Presented here are 29 T cell receptor beta chains from one specimen sequenced in a study of patients and donors after allogeneic stem cell transplantation. TCRdb used MiXCR to reprocess the RT-PCR reads, holding one entry per CDR3 protein. The table includes about a million distinct CDR3 sequences, roughly 18% detected once. The sample comprised blood, either unsorted or a sorted T cell fraction (not recorded which). The receptor set was obtained from a human donor who was either an allogeneic HSCT recipient or a stem cell or donor lymphocyte infusion donor (not recorded which). It is not recorded whose cells these are; they may come from a transplant donor.

The J gene is TRBJ2-7, the V gene TRBV6-2 or TRBV6-3, with 7 bases identical to TRBD1. Losses at the gene ends were 2 bases for V and 1 base for J; bases not matched to a gene: 8. The CDR3 covers 16 residues. The germline V gene has CDR1 MNHEY and CDR2 SVGEGT. CDR3 DNA sequence: TGTGCCAGCAGTTACCAGTCGGGACAGCTTTCCTACGAGCAGTACTTC. This codes for CASSYQSGQLSYEQYF.

The chain couples TRBV9 to TRBJ1-2; 9 bases fit TRBD1. Germline loops: CDR1 SGDLS, CDR2 YYNGEE. With 0 bases clipped from V and 5 bases from J, the junction kept 5 bases outside the gene matches. The CDR3 has 15 residues. CDR3 sequence (DNA): TGTGCCAGCAGCGTAGAAGGGACAGGGACGTATGGCTACACCTTC. Its protein is CASSVEGTGTYGYTF.

This chain joins TRBV20-1 and TRBJ2-5; D ambiguous. Germline CDR1 is DFQATT and CDR2 is SNEGSKA (reference sequence). The V gene lost 4 bases and the J gene lost 3 bases, with 18 bases spanning the gap. The CDR3 spans 15 residues. The CDR3 sequence: CSAMPPRRKKETQYF. The DNA for the CDR3 is TGCAGTGCTATGCCTCCGCGGCGTAAAAAAGAGACCCAGTACTTC.

This clonotype was counted only a few times. The rearrangement uses TRBV28 and TRBJ1-1; 8 bases agree with TRBD1. V was clipped by 1 base and J by 10 bases; unmatched bases: 2. This CDR3 spans 12 amino acids. The V gene's germline CDR1 is MDHEN and CDR2 SYDVKM. CDR3: CASSLLGQGAFF. CDR3 nucleotide sequence: TGTGCCAGCAGTTTATTAGGACAGGGAGCTTTCTTT.

This clonotype has only a few counts. The chain carries TRBV12-3 or TRBV12-4 and TRBJ1-4, with D perhaps TRBD1 (5 bases). CDR3 length: 15 amino acids. The V and J ends lost 3 bases and 4 bases respectively, with 12 bases between them. The CDR3 spells CASSLRGNLNEKLFF. CDR3 sequence (DNA): TGTGCCAGCAGTTTGAGGGGCAACCTTAATGAAAAACTGTTTTTT.

In its sample, this clonotype was seen a few times. The V gene is TRBV5-1, the J gene TRBJ2-2, with D perhaps TRBD1 (6 bases). The CDR3 runs to 15 residues. Trimming stripped 4 bases from V and 4 bases from J, with 14 bases between. The germline CDR1 and CDR2 sequences are SGHRS and YFSETQ. CDR3: CASSPDRIGTGELFF. The CDR3 coding sequence is TGCGCCAGCAGCCCTGACAGGATCGGCACCGGGGAGCTGTTTTTT. Looking up the rest from reference TRBV5-1 and TRBJ2-2 gives the full variable domain: KAGVTQTPRYLIKTRGQQVTLSCSPISGHRSVSWYQQTPGQGLQFLFEYFSETQRNKGNFPGRFSGRQFSNSRSEMNVSTLELGDSALYLCASSPDRIGTGELFFGEGSRLTVL.

The V and J genes are TRBV21-1 and TRBJ2-5. TRBV21-1 is described as a pseudogene. The CDR3 runs to 13 residues. The CDR3, as DNA: TGTGCCAGCGACCTTGGGGTAGGCGAGACCCAGTACTTC. Its protein product is CASDLGVGETQYF.

This chain joins TRBV6-2 or TRBV6-3 and TRBJ1-1; maybe TRBD1 (5 bases). The germline gives CDR1 MNHEY, CDR2 SVGEGT. CDR3 size: 12 residues. With 7 bases removed from V and 7 bases from J, the gap between germline ends came to 13 bases. This CDR3 reads CASNLVGDEAFF. The CDR3 DNA reads TGTGCCAGCAACCTTGTAGGGGATGAAGCTTTCTTT.

In its sample, this clonotype was seen a few times. The chain recombines TRBV6-1 with TRBJ2-3; 10 bases map to TRBD2. V trimming: 5 bases; J trimming: 1 base; junction bases outside the gene matches: 6. The CDR3 length is 16 residues. Germline CDR1 reads MNHNS; CDR2 reads SASEGT. The chain's CDR3 is CASSKTTSGGTDTQYF. CDR3 bases: TGTGCCAGCAGTAAAACAACTAGCGGGGGCACAGATACGCAGTATTTT.

This clonotype showed up many times. The chain has TRBV20-1 and TRBJ2-3; D not certain. This CDR3 region has 15 residues. CDR1 and CDR2 from the germline V gene are DFQATT and SNEGSKA (reference sequence). Deletions cut 5 bases from V and 5 bases from J, with 20 bases between. CDR3 nucleotide sequence: TGCAGTGCTTCCAAAACCCGTGGCCTACAAGATACGCAGTATTTT. As protein: CSASKTRGLQDTQYF.

This clonotype has only a few counts. This chain joins TRBV6-5 and TRBJ2-3, with 11 bases fitting TRBD2. CDR1 and CDR2 (germline): MNHEY, SVGAGI. The CDR3 is made up of 17 amino acids. The junction had 7 bases not matched to a gene; V was cut back by 1 base and J by 4 bases. The CDR3 region is CASSYFIAGGRADTQYF. CDR3 DNA sequence: TGTGCCAGCAGTTACTTTATAGCGGGAGGGCGCGCAGATACGCAGTATTTT.

The gene calls are TRBV5-1 and TRBJ1-2; 9 nucleotides agree with TRBD1. CDR3 length equals 15 residues. The junction had 6 bases not matched to a gene; V was cut back by 5 bases and J by 1 base. Germline lookup yields CDR1 SGHRS and CDR2 YFSETQ. The CDR3 DNA is TGCGCCAGCAGACTCGGACAGGGGTTTAACTATGGCTACACCTTC. It yields the protein CASRLGQGFNYGYTF.

The sample holds a few counts of this clonotype. The chain carries TRBV25-1 and TRBJ1-2; D is undetermined. CDR1 MGHDK and CDR2 SYGVNS come from the germline V gene. This CDR3 has 14 residues. Trimming cost V 1 base and J 8 bases, with 14 bases left between them. CDR3 loop: CASSEFSWVNGYTF. The CDR3 DNA sequence: TGTGCCAGCAGTGAATTTAGTTGGGTTAACGGCTACACCTTC.

This clonotype was found a few times. J is TRBJ1-4 and V is TRBV5-1; 11 nucleotides line up with TRBD1. This CDR3 is 14 amino acids long. With 3 bases clipped from V and 7 bases from J, the junction kept 2 bases outside the gene matches. Germline V CDR1 and CDR2: SGHRS, YFSETQ. CDR3 nucleotides: TGCGCCAGCAGCTCTGGACAGGGGGCTGAAAAACTGTTTTTT. This gives the protein CASSSGQGAEKLFF.

The V call is TRBV24-1, the J call TRBJ2-4; 10 nucleotides match TRBD1. The CDR3 sequence is 15 residues long. Trimming removed 3 bases from V and 6 bases from J; junction bases left unmatched: 4. The germline CDR1 and CDR2 sequences are KGHDR and SFDVKD. The chain's CDR3 is CATSDPRTGGNIQYF. In DNA, the CDR3 is TGTGCCACCAGTGATCCCCGGACAGGGGGAAACATTCAGTACTTC.

This clonotype was seen only a few times. The gene calls are TRBV12-3 or TRBV12-4 and TRBJ2-7, with 10 nucleotides matching TRBD2. CDR3 length equals 14 residues. The V segment lost 6 bases and the J segment 2 bases; nucleotides outside the gene matches: 4. The CDR3 loop is CASRIAGGPYEQYF. The CDR3 DNA follows: TGTGCCAGCAGAATAGCGGGAGGCCCCTACGAGCAGTACTTC.

V is TRBV7-8 and J is TRBJ1-1, with 7 bases that match TRBD1. This CDR3 spans 16 amino acids. The trim removed 1 base at V and 7 bases at J, leaving 12 bases unmatched. The V gene's germline CDR1 is SGHVS and CDR2 FQNEAQ. The CDR3 loop reads CASSLGSGDRQLEAFF. Written as DNA, the CDR3 is TGTGCCAGCAGCTTAGGAAGCGGGGACAGACAACTTGAAGCTTTCTTT.

The chain combines TRBV11-2 with TRBJ2-5; unclear D gene. The length of the CDR3 is 12 residues. The V end lost 5 bases, the J end lost 9 bases, and 13 bases lay between the germline ends. Germline-derived CDR1 and CDR2 are SGHAT and FQNNGV. The CDR3 protein is CASSPRTWAQYF. The CDR3 DNA reads TGTGCCAGCAGCCCCCGAACTTGGGCCCAGTACTTC.

This clonotype is a singleton in its sample. The J gene is TRBJ2-1, the V gene TRBV27, with D possibly TRBD2 on 6 matching bases. CDR3 size: 13 residues. V lost 3 bases to trimming and J lost 13 bases, with 16 bases between them. Germline V gene lookup returns CDR1 MNHEY and CDR2 SMNVEV (reference sequence). CDR3 sequence: CASSFQLAPRQFF. The CDR3 DNA reads as TGTGCCAGCAGTTTTCAACTAGCACCTCGTCAGTTCTTC.

The chain combines TRBV4-3 with TRBJ2-7; 9 bases are a match to TRBD1. The CDR3 extends over 15 amino acids. Germline values: CDR1 LGHNA, CDR2 YSLEER. V trimming: 3 bases; J trimming: 0 bases; junction bases outside the gene matches: 3. CDR3 in amino acids: CASSHGQGHSYEQYF. The CDR3 DNA follows: TGCGCCAGCAGCCACGGACAGGGGCACTCCTACGAGCAGTACTTC.

In this sample, this clonotype turned up a few times. The CDR3 DNA reads as TGCAGGGCACACAGGGGGCAGGGTGAGCAGTTCTTC. This encodes CRAHRGQGEQFF. The chain has TRBV29-1 and TRBJ2-1, with 9 positions matching TRBD1. The CDR3 consists of 12 residues. Germline CDR1 reads SQVTM; CDR2 reads ANQGSEA.

This clonotype was counted between two and nine times. The chain uses TRBV12-3 or TRBV12-4 and TRBJ2-3; 8 bases align to TRBD2. The CDR3 has 15 residues. V lost 5 bases and J lost 6; bases outside the gene matches: 10. CDR3 sequence: CASSPLAGSGDTQYF. CDR3 DNA sequence: TGTGCCAGCAGTCCGTTAGCGGGATCGGGGGATACGCAGTATTTT.

This clonotype was counted only a few times. V gene TRBV3-1 combines with J gene TRBJ2-3, with a weak D call TRBD1 (5 bases). CDR3 length: 17 residues. The germline CDR1 and CDR2 sequences are LGHDT and YNNKEL (reference sequence). V was cut by 3 bases and J by 1 base, with 17 bases left in between. DNA of the CDR3: TGTGCCAGCAGCCACTGGGGCGCGATGAGCCGCACAGATACGCAGTATTTT. It specifies CASSHWGAMSRTDTQYF.

This clonotype was seen a handful of times. The chain has TRBV20-1 and TRBJ2-2; D is perhaps TRBD2 (7 bases). The CDR3 length is 15 residues. Trimming shortened V by 3 bases and J by 1 base, and 12 bases separated the two germline ends. Germline V gives CDR1 DFQATT, CDR2 SNEGSKA (reference sequence). The CDR3 is CSASGGGGNTGELFF. In DNA form, the CDR3 reads TGCAGTGCTAGTGGGGGCGGGGGGAACACCGGGGAGCTGTTTTTT.

The chain has TRBV20-1 and TRBJ1-6; D is undetermined. This CDR3 comprises 14 residues. V was trimmed by 5 bases and J by 7 bases, leaving 15 bases between them. Germline V gene lookup returns CDR1 DFQATT and CDR2 SNEGSKA (reference sequence). CDR3 DNA sequence: TGCAGTGCTCCCGTGGACCCCGGGAATTCACCCCTCCACTTT. As protein: CSAPVDPGNSPLHF.

V is TRBV4-1 and J is TRBJ2-2; no clear D gene. Deletions cut 2 bases from V and 6 bases from J, with 7 bases between. CDR1 MGHRA and CDR2 YSYEKL come from the germline V gene. This CDR3 region has 13 residues. CDR3 sequence reads: CASSQPLAGELFF. The CDR3 region has the DNA TGCGCCAGCAGCCAACCCCTAGCCGGGGAGCTGTTTTTT.

The V gene is TRBV10-3, the J gene TRBJ1-5; a weak D match, TRBD1 (5 bases). Germline-derived CDR1 and CDR2 are ENHRY and SYGVKD. CDR3 length equals 13 residues. V was trimmed by 8 bases and J by 2 bases, leaving 10 bases between them. CDR3 coding DNA: TGTGCCATCGGGGACTCCGGCAATCAGCCCCAGCATTTT. Translation gives CAIGDSGNQPQHF.

CDR3 in amino acids: CASSAGLAGGFGEQFF. The CDR3 nucleotides are TGTGCCAGCAGCGCCGGGCTAGCGGGAGGTTTCGGTGAGCAGTTCTTC. The chain carries TRBV13 and TRBJ2-1, with 11 bases fitting TRBD2. J lost 9 bases, V lost 5 bases, and 12 bases had no gene match. The CDR3 consists of 16 residues. The germline V gene encodes CDR1 PRHDT and CDR2 FYEKMQ (reference sequence).

This clonotype appeared a few times. The V and J genes are TRBV7-2 and TRBJ2-1; 10 bases are shared with TRBD2. The ends lost 5 bases at V and 5 bases at J; junction bases unmatched: 9. Germline lookup yields CDR1 SGHTA and CDR2 FQGNSA. This CDR3 region has 16 residues. The CDR3 region is CASSPIAGGPDNEQFF. For the CDR3, the DNA is TGTGCCAGCAGCCCTATAGCGGGGGGCCCCGACAATGAGCAGTTCTTC. The full variable domain, completed using reference TRBV7-2 and TRBJ2-1, is GAGVSQSPSNKVTEKGKDVELRCDPISGHTALYWYRQSLGQGLEFLIYFQGNSAPDKSGLPSDRFSAERTGGSVSTLTIQRTQQEDSAVYLCASSPIAGGPDNEQFFGPGTRLTVL.